Sequencing of this TCR beta chain was carried out in a study of cytomegalovirus exposure and HLA in healthy donors. The study ran its PCR with 60 Vbeta and 13 Jbeta primers. Clones were read by immunoSEQ multiplex PCR, and TCRdb kept only the in-frame ones, dropping some. Of more than 85,000 clones in the sample, about 74% were seen once. Germline CDR1 is LNHDA and CDR2 is SQIVND (reference sequence). V dropped 4 bases and J dropped 2; count of bases not matched to a gene: 7. The CDR3 has 16 amino acids. A word on this clone: Its antigen is unidentified.

General study points: The authors later linked a missense DCLRE1C variant to TCR beta V- and J-gene trimming. Excluded were some V segments that proved indistinguishable, including TRBV6-2 and TRBV6-3. No immune exposure information besides CMV serostatus was available. An assumption of roughly uniform sequencing depth across donors underlay the presence/absence analyses.

This receptor was obtained from a woman aged 45-65 years in good health and CMV-seropositive. Sequenced material: PBMCs. The rearrangement uses TRBV19 and TRBJ2-5, with 10 positions matching TRBD2. CDR3 sequence reads: CASSKPLAGGQETQYF. CDR3 DNA sequence: TGTGCCAGTAGTAAACCCTTAGCGGGAGGACAAGAGACCCAGTACTTC.